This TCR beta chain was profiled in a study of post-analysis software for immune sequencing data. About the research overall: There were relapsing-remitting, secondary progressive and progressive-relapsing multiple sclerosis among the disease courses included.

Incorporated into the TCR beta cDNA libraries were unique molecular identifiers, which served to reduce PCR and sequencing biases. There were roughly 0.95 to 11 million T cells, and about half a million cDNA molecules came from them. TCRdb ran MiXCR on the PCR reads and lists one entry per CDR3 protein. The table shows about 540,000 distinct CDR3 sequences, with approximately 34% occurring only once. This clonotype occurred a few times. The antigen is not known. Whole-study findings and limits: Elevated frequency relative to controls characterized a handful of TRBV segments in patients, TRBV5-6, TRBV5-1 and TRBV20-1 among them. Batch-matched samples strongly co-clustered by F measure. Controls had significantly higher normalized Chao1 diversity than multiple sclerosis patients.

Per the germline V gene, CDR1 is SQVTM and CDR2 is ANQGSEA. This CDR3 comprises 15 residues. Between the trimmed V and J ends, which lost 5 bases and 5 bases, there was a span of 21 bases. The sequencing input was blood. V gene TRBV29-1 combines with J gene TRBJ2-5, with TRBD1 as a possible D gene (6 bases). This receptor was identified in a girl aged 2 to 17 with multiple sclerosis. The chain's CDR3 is CSVLRLGGRAETQYF. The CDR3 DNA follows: TGCAGCGTTTTGCGCCTTGGGGGCAGGGCGGAGACCCAGTACTTC.